This entry features one TCR beta chain sequence. The antigen this receptor binds is unknown. Within one base of it there is no much larger clone, and no base qualities were kept. This sample is drawn from a study of cytomegalovirus exposure and HLA in healthy donors (dated by TCRdb to about 2017). For the wider study: An earlier analysis of several hundred of the donors reported approximately 300 Gb of sequence data and 100 million to 130 million unique TCR beta sequences from around 200 million T cells. In an earlier analysis of 500 to 650 of the donors, high-throughput TCR beta sequencing was used to judge whether each TCR beta V gene segment behaved as functional or pseudogenic. Both class I and class II loci were covered by HLA typing, at four-digit resolution. On average, roughly 240,000 unique TCR beta nucleotide sequences were sequenced per donor among 300 to 500 genotyped donors of the cohort, with around 19% of those sequences being non-productive. Around 300 gigabases of sequencing data and approximately 80 million unique TCR sequences were included in an early release covering about 700 HLA-typed donors. Besides the first cohort of about 730 subjects, a separate validation cohort made up of roughly 130 different subjects was used. Of the roughly 410 genotyped donors, roughly 76% were placed in the genetic ancestry cluster associated with self-reported Caucasian donors. The later analysis used no new phenotypic data to find candidate immune exposures, relying instead on TCR beta sequences and their occurrence across donors. A later analysis re-examined previously published TCR beta repertoires from several hundred donors and added high-resolution HLA genotyping to investigate patterns of TCR occurrence. Genome-wide SNP genotypes for about 65% of the 666 donors were used in a later genetic analysis, which treated that subset as a discovery cohort. The study aimed to test whether cataloging public T cell receptors could reveal signatures of past pathogen exposure. To predict cytomegalovirus infection status, the study combined high-throughput TCR immunosequencing, statistical association of individual TCRs with disease status, and machine learning. Four to six DR-DQ haplotypes were handled as single units for association and clustering, since linkage in the cohort was strong. Typing coverage differed by locus: A, B, C, DRB1 and DQB1 were typed in about 629-630 donors, DQA1 in 500 to 550, DPA1 in roughly 590, and DPB1 in about 450. Every repertoire in the discovery cohort had been generated on one and the same sequencing platform. The T cell repertoires of under 750 subjects were profiled by immunosequencing and related to cytomegalovirus serostatus. Donor age, sex, ethnicity and CMV serostatus were collected together with the repertoire data.

Libraries were prepared through the immunoSEQ multiplex PCR assay. A mixture of 60 forward primers for TCR Vbeta segments and 13 reverse primers for TCR Jbeta segments was used in the multiplex PCR. A multiplex PCR assay on genomic DNA amplified the CDR3 region of rearranged TCR beta genes. On the Illumina HiSeq System, the amplified TCR beta libraries were sequenced as 87-base-pair reads. For the original study's pipeline: A later analysis tallied 75 million to 95 million unique TCR beta chains across the 666 repertoires, and 10 million to 11 million of those chains were shared by two or more donors. Raw reads were error-corrected and collapsed into unique sequences with a nearest-neighbor algorithm that merged closely related sequences to remove PCR and sequencing errors. V, D and J gene segments were assigned by aligning CDR3 sequences to IMGT reference sequences. For a sequence to be retained, a match of at least six nucleotides to both a V gene segment and a J gene segment was required. Rearrangements were classified as productive when the CDR3 lacked stop codons and remained in frame with V and J, and all other rearrangements were classified as non-productive. CDR3 was defined by IMGT convention, running from the second conserved V-encoded cysteine to the conserved J-encoded phenylalanine. The earlier analysis of about 590 of the donors excluded sequences that lacked an unambiguous match to a single V gene segment. In an earlier analysis of approximately 610 of the donors, V segments were called functional above 56.7% productive rearrangements and were called segregating when the between-donor standard deviation exceeded 5%. To diagnose cytomegalovirus status from the catalog of TCR beta chain sequences, a statistical classification framework was built. V and J gene assignment, in a later analysis, came from comparing TCR nucleotide sequences with IMGT/GENE-DB human TR gene sequences. In a later analysis, CDR3 sequences and most-parsimonious VDJ recombination scenarios were assigned using the TCRdist pipeline. In a later analysis, every TCR beta chain was defined by the combination of its CDR3 amino acid sequence and its V-gene family, and reads without a unique V-gene family were dropped. A later analysis removed 550 to 650 highly shared, low-generation-probability nucleotide sequences to deal with suspected cross-contamination and a sequencing artifact. For each public chain, a later analysis derived a clonal expansion index from normalized ranks of inferred template counts within each repertoire. Generation probabilities in a later analysis came from a VDJ recombination model fitted to out-of-frame rearrangements, and those results were checked against IGoR. In a later analysis, TCR-TCR, TCR-HLA and TCR-CMV co-occurrence was scored with hypergeometric tests, and a repertoire-size bias correction was applied to TCR pairs. In a later analysis, false discovery rates were estimated by permuting HLA or CMV assignments 20 times. A later analysis grouped co-occurring TCRs with DBSCAN, adding TCRdist sequence similarity when clustering within HLA-allele-positive subsets. Co-occurrence clustering excluded repertoires with fewer than 30,000 or more than 120,000 public chains, plus five with anomalous nucleotide sharing. The table comes from immuneACCESS by way of TCRdb, which keeps in-frame sequences with V and J called. Part of the clones is missing from these tables; in studies checked, under half for an unresolved V gene and the rest for unknown reasons. V and J calls and clone size come straight from that table; D and trimming were deduced from the DNA. For this sample there are 100,000 to 150,000 clones; 60% to 85% appear just once. 6% to 8% of the sample rests with the top ten.

Study-level results and caveats: Roughly uniform sequencing depth across donors was assumed in presence/absence analyses, although this assumption may not hold. In a later genetic analysis, a missense DCLRE1C variant was associated with V-gene and J-gene trimming of TCR beta chains, and the association was replicated in an independent cohort. Strong co-occurrence of HLA alleles, especially DR and DQ, made assigning TCR associations to individual alleles difficult. In vitro tests confirmed that a few of the cytomegalovirus-associated TCR beta chains recognize cytomegalovirus antigens. A later analysis found that TCR association rates varied across HLA loci, with DRB1 alleles showing the most associated TCRs and HLA-C alleles the fewest. The authors suggested that the approach could potentially be generalized to other disease states and immunological phenotypes. Most TCR sequences were seen in very few donors, while some public TCRs were found in many individuals. A later analysis found that most CMV-associated TCR beta chains appeared HLA-restricted, with HLA associations seemingly driven largely by CMV exposure. This cohort had only TCR beta chains sequenced, and the lack of alpha or paired-chain data limited which features could be detected. The only immune exposure information available for the cohort was CMV serostatus. The 87-base-pair reads could not distinguish some IMGT-functional V segments, including TRBV6-2 and TRBV6-3, so those segments were excluded. At a false discovery rate of 0.05, a later analysis linked 16,951 TCR beta sequences to specific HLA alleles. In an earlier analysis of roughly 560 of the donors, most TCR beta V segments were observed in productive rearrangements about 87% or about 30% of the time, broadly matching IMGT annotations. A later analysis reported that several top co-occurrence clusters appeared linked to parvovirus B19, influenza, CMV and Epstein-Barr virus. Because some donors lacked HLA typing at each locus, the association tests relied only on the typed subset. Some 16 rarely observed V segments, including chromosome 9 orphons, were excluded from the earlier analysis of about 500 of the donors because counts were too low. The classifier was reported to diagnose cytomegalovirus status with high specificity and sensitivity in both the original and validation cohorts. A further reported finding was that TCR beta sequences accurately predicted the HLA-A and HLA-B alleles for most subjects in the first cohort. The study listed approximately 150 TCR beta chains as associated with cytomegalovirus. A cluster of highly shared sequence variants was judged likely to represent a technical artifact of the sequencing pipeline. Linkage disequilibrium might explain the correlated functional status among segregating V segments, but an unknown experimental factor could not be excluded. In a later analysis, HLA-associated TCR beta chains were found to be more clonally expanded and to have lower generation probabilities than equally common non-associated chains. According to a later genetic analysis, donors in an Asian-associated ancestry cluster had fewer N-insertions in productive TCRs than the approximately 650-donor mean.

The cohort consisted of hundreds of healthy bone marrow donors. All cohort members were sampled while nominally healthy, although unrecorded immune exposures were likely present. The donor tested CMV seronegative and was one of the 352 seronegative cohort members. Each donor provided a peripheral blood sample, and peripheral blood mononuclear cells were used for TCR beta sequencing. Genomic DNA extraction from the blood cell samples was performed with the Qiagen DNeasy Blood Extraction Kit. The germline ends are 11 bases apart after V is trimmed by 5 bases and J by 3 bases. The CDR3 runs 13 amino acids, cysteine and phenylalanine included. The DNA shown is the 39-base CDR3, in frame from base 1. Via the germline V gene, CDR1 is SGHTA and CDR2 FQGNSA.

This receptor was taken from a woman in her thirties or forties in good health and CMV-seronegative. The chain is encoded by TRBV7-2 joined to TRBJ2-7; the D gene is perhaps TRBD2, on 6 matching bases. Sequencing used PBMCs. The nucleotides read TGTGCCAGCAGCCTCCCGGGACTCTACGAGCAGTACTTC. It translates to CASSLPGLYEQYF.